A single sample is the source of the 32 T cell receptor beta chains below, sequenced in a study of blood T cells in healthy people across ages. The authors ran a second PCR of about 6 to 11 cycles using a sample-barcoded 5' primer and a J-beta primer mix. TCRdb passed the 5' RACE reads through MiXCR, listing each CDR3 protein once. The table records approximately 790,000 distinct CDR3 sequences, 62% of them present only once. What was sequenced was blood. These TCRs come from a man in his thirties or forties in good health.

V usage is TRBV6-4 and J usage is TRBJ2-1; D might be TRBD2 (5 bases). CDR3 length: 15 residues. V lost 0 bases and J 2 bases, leaving 8 bases between the germline ends. The V gene's germline CDR1 is MRHNA and CDR2 SNTAGT. The CDR3 here is CASSDSSGTYNEQFF. The CDR3 DNA follows: TGTGCCAGCAGTGACTCGAGCGGTACCTACAATGAGCAGTTCTTC.

The rearrangement uses TRBV4-3 and TRBJ2-1; the D gene is possibly TRBD2 (7 bases). Trimming took 0 bases from V and 7 from J, leaving 16 bases between them. The germline gives CDR1 LGHNA, CDR2 YSLEER. This CDR3 has 16 residues. The CDR3 sequence: CASSQDSLGGRNEQFF. The CDR3 DNA sequence: TGCGCCAGCAGCCAAGATAGTCTCGGGGGGCGGAATGAGCAGTTCTTC.

The table lists this clonotype with a few counts. The rearrangement joins TRBV4-2 to TRBJ1-4; tentatively, D is TRBD1 (5 bases). The CDR3 totals 14 residues. Germline CDR1 LGHNA, CDR2 YNFKEQ. V dropped 0 bases and J dropped 8 bases, with 10 bases sitting between them. CDR3 region: CASSQEDAGEKLFF. The CDR3 nucleotides are TGTGCCAGCAGCCAAGAGGACGCAGGGGAAAAACTGTTTTTT.

The rearrangement joins TRBV7-3 to TRBJ2-1, with no clear D. Germline CDR1 and CDR2: SGHTA and FQGTGA. CDR3 length: 14 amino acids. V lost 5 bases and J lost 3, with 11 bases in between. CDR3 sequence reads: CASSPHIGYNEQFF. Written as DNA, the CDR3 is TGTGCCAGCAGCCCTCATATCGGCTACAATGAGCAGTTCTTC.

In DNA form, the CDR3 reads TGTGCCAGCAGCCAAGATACCCTCGGGCAGGGGCCTAGGGAGACCCAGTACTTC. This codes for CASSQDTLGQGPRETQYF. The chain joins TRBV3-1 to TRBJ2-7, with D possibly being TRBD1 (6 bases). The J call may be faulty, since TRBJ2-5 better matches the DNA end. The CDR3 loop spans 18 amino acids. The germline V gene has CDR1 LGHDT and CDR2 YNNKEL (reference sequence).

The genes are TRBV29-1 and TRBJ2-7; D ambiguous. This CDR3 has 13 amino acids. Germline values: CDR1 SQVTM, CDR2 ANQGSEA. V was shortened by 4 bases and J by 0 bases, with 10 bases between the two germline ends. The CDR3 spells CSVVGPGSYEQYF. The CDR3 DNA reads TGCAGCGTTGTGGGTCCCGGCTCCTACGAGCAGTACTTC.

This clonotype was seen only a few times. V gene TRBV6-2 or TRBV6-3 combines with J gene TRBJ2-7, with D tentatively TRBD1 (6 bases). The CDR3 sequence is 15 residues long. The germline V gene encodes CDR1 MNHEY and CDR2 SVGEGT. V lost 6 bases and J lost 0, with 15 bases in between. DNA of the CDR3: TGTGCCAGCAGCCAGGGGCGGCCACTCTCCTACGAGCAGTACTTC. Its translation: CASSQGRPLSYEQYF.

The chain is built from TRBV28 and TRBJ1-2; possibly TRBD1 for D (6 bases). CDR3 length: 15 amino acids. Germline V gene lookup returns CDR1 MDHEN and CDR2 SYDVKM. V was clipped by 7 bases and J by 7 bases, with 22 bases between them. The CDR3 sequence is CASNRGQTGSGGYTF. As DNA, the CDR3 is TGTGCCAGCAACCGAGGACAGACAGGCTCGGGTGGCTACACCTTC.

The J gene is TRBJ2-1, the V gene TRBV5-1, with a possible D match to TRBD1 (5 bases). Trimming stripped 0 bases from V and 4 bases from J, with 14 bases between. The germline V gene encodes CDR1 SGHRS and CDR2 YFSETQ. This CDR3 comprises 16 residues. The CDR3 DNA sequence: TGCGCCAGCAGCTTGGGTGAGACAGCCCTTTACAATGAGCAGTTCTTC. Its translation: CASSLGETALYNEQFF.

In regard to this clonotype: A read error may produce the germline difference seen at one junction end. The chain recombines TRBV27 with TRBJ2-5; perhaps TRBD1 as D (7 bases). Germline loops: CDR1 MNHEY, CDR2 SMNVEV (reference sequence). The CDR3 sequence is 14 residues long. The CDR3 sequence: CASSVSGGGETQYF. The CDR3 region has the DNA TGTGCCAGCAGTGTATCAGGGGGAGGAGAGACCCAGTACTTC.

Notes on this clonotype: An end of the junction does not agree with germline; a read error may underlie this. The chain uses TRBV12-3 or TRBV12-4 and TRBJ2-5; D uncertain. The CDR3 runs 14 residues. CDR3 residues: CASSPADIQETQNF. The DNA of the CDR3 is TGTGCCAGCAGTCCCGCGGATATCCAAGAGACCCAGAACTTC.

The chain carries TRBV27 and TRBJ2-4; D could derive from TRBD1 or TRBD2 (5 bases each). CDR1 and CDR2 (germline): MNHEY, SMNVEV (reference sequence). V lost 5 bases and J lost 7, with 15 bases in between. The CDR3 totals 14 residues. CDR3 sequence reads: CASSPGTARNIQYF. Written as DNA, the CDR3 is TGTGCCAGCAGTCCAGGGACCGCGAGGAACATTCAGTACTTC.

Only a few counts were recorded for this clonotype. The chain employs TRBV3-1 and TRBJ2-3; D perhaps matches TRBD2 (5 bases). CDR1 is LGHDT, CDR2 YNNKEL, per germline (reference sequence). The length of the CDR3 is 13 residues. Trimming left V 0 bases short and J 6 bases short, with 7 bases between. CDR3 nucleotides: TGTGCCAGCAGCCAAGATCCGGGGGATACGCAGTATTTT. As protein: CASSQDPGDTQYF.

Concerning this clonotype: One base away lies a much larger clone, so this may be a sequencing read error. V gene TRBV12-3 or TRBV12-4 combines with J gene TRBJ1-1; D might be TRBD1 (5 bases). Trimming pared 5 bases from V and 11 bases from J, leaving 12 bases between. The CDR3 extends over 11 amino acids. CDR3 in DNA: TGTGCCAGCAGTCAGGGTGAGAAGGCTTTCTTT. Translation gives CASSQGEKAFF.

V and J are TRBV7-3 and TRBJ1-6; D is uncertain. Germline values: CDR1 SGHTA, CDR2 FQGTGA. Between the trimmed V and J ends, which lost 5 bases and 7 bases, there was a span of 9 bases. The CDR3 has 13 amino acids. Here the CDR3 DNA reads TGTGCCAGCAGCCCTAACAGAAATTCACCCCTCCACTTT. Translated: CASSPNRNSPLHF.

This clonotype occurred a few times. V gene TRBV6-6 combines with J gene TRBJ2-5; D might be TRBD2 (7 bases). The length of the CDR3 is 15 residues. Trimming pared 2 bases from V and 5 bases from J, leaving 15 bases between. Germline V gene data show CDR1 as MNHNY and CDR2 as SVGAGI (reference sequence). The CDR3 is CASSYVSGGRETQYF. The CDR3 DNA reads as TGTGCCAGCAGTTACGTCTCGGGGGGCCGGGAGACCCAGTACTTC.

This chain connects TRBV4-3 to TRBJ2-3; tentative D call: TRBD1 (6 bases). Trimming pared 2 bases from V and 2 bases from J, leaving 11 bases between. The germline CDR1 and CDR2 sequences are LGHNA and YSLEER. CDR3 size: 15 residues. The chain's CDR3 is CASSQTGSHTDTQYF. Here the CDR3 DNA reads TGCGCCAGCAGCCAAACAGGGTCCCACACAGATACGCAGTATTTT.

The chain links TRBV18 to TRBJ2-1; no clear D. The germline V and J ends were trimmed by 0 bases and 7 bases, with 7 bases remaining between them. CDR1 KGHSH and CDR2 LQKENI come from the germline V gene. The CDR3 sequence is 13 residues long. The CDR3 loop is CASSPPSVNEQFF. The DNA for the CDR3 is TGTGCCAGCTCACCACCTTCGGTGAATGAGCAGTTCTTC.

The rearrangement uses TRBV5-1 and TRBJ2-7, with D tentatively TRBD1 (6 bases). V was clipped by 4 bases and J by 2 bases, with 13 bases between them. The CDR3 has 14 amino acids. Per the germline V gene, CDR1 is SGHRS and CDR2 is YFSETQ. CDR3 nucleotides: TGCGCCAGCAGCCCGGACAGCACAACCTACGAGCAGTACTTC. This encodes CASSPDSTTYEQYF.

The chain has TRBV12-3 or TRBV12-4 and TRBJ2-7; D gene unclear. CDR3 length equals 11 residues. The V end was cut by 11 bases, the J end by 2 bases, with 10 bases between. The CDR3 bases are TGTGCCGCATCGCGCGCCTACGAGCAGTACTTC. Residues: CAASRAYEQYF.

V usage is TRBV6-5 and J usage is TRBJ1-5, with TRBD1 as a possible D gene (5 bases). CDR1 MNHEY and CDR2 SVGAGI come from the germline V gene. The length of the CDR3 is 15 residues. The V end lost 5 bases, the J end lost 2 bases, and 13 bases lay between the germline ends. CDR3: CASSDRPQGNQPQHF. Written as DNA, the CDR3 is TGTGCCAGCAGTGACAGACCCCAAGGCAATCAGCCCCAGCATTTT.

The J gene is TRBJ2-3, the V gene TRBV6-1, with 7 bases lining up with TRBD1. The V gene end was trimmed by 7 bases and the J gene end by 0 bases; junction bases not matched to a gene: 7. Looked up from germline, CDR1 is MNHNS and CDR2 is SASEGT. There are 15 residues in the CDR3. CDR3 region: CASTSTGISTDTQYF. CDR3 DNA: TGTGCCAGCACTTCGACAGGGATTAGCACAGATACGCAGTATTTT.

This clonotype occurred a few times. This sequence joins TRBV6-5 and TRBJ2-4; D might be TRBD1 (6 bases). The DNA end favors TRBJ2-7, so the J call may be wrong. The length of the CDR3 is 16 residues. Germline CDR1 and CDR2: MNHEY and SVGAGI. CDR3 region: CASSTVGQGFAYEQYF. The CDR3 DNA reads as TGTGCCAGCAGTACAGTCGGGCAGGGGTTCGCCTACGAGCAGTACTTC.

The chain uses TRBV10-3 and TRBJ2-5, with D possibly called TRBD1 or TRBD2 (5 bases each). CDR1 and CDR2 from the germline V gene are ENHRY and SYGVKD. The ends were cut back, 10 bases at V and 3 bases at J, with 12 bases in the middle. CDR3 length: 12 amino acids. As DNA, the CDR3 is TGTGCCACCGCGGGCAGGGAAGAGACCCAGTACTTC. The encoded protein is CATAGREETQYF.

This clonotype showed up just a few times. V gene TRBV12-3 or TRBV12-4 combines with J gene TRBJ1-2; tentative D call: TRBD1 (5 bases). The CDR3 loop spans 14 amino acids. The V end was cut by 1 base, the J end by 2 bases, with 8 bases between. The CDR3 loop reads CASSLGDGNYGYTF. CDR3 in DNA: TGTGCCAGCAGTTTAGGGGACGGGAACTATGGCTACACCTTC.

The J gene is TRBJ2-4, the V gene TRBV28; weak D call: TRBD2 (5 bases). With 5 bases removed from V and 0 bases from J, the gap between germline ends came to 17 bases. Looked up from germline, CDR1 is MDHEN and CDR2 is SYDVKM. This CDR3 is built from 17 residues. The CDR3 loop is CASSDQKGASAKNIQYF. The CDR3 DNA reads as TGTGCCAGCAGTGACCAGAAGGGAGCTTCAGCCAAAAACATTCAGTACTTC.

This clonotype showed up just a few times. This chain connects TRBV7-6 to TRBJ2-3; D not resolved. The germline V gene has CDR1 SGHVS and CDR2 FNYEAQ. The CDR3 totals 15 residues. Trimming left V 0 bases short and J 2 bases short, with 9 bases between. The CDR3 nucleotides are TGTGCCAGCAGCTTAGCCCCGCAGAACACAGATACGCAGTATTTT. Protein: CASSLAPQNTDTQYF.

This clonotype was counted between two and nine times. The V gene is TRBV15, the J gene TRBJ2-4, with TRBD1 as a possible D gene (6 bases). The J call may be mistaken, given a closer DNA end match to TRBJ2-7. Germline lookup yields CDR1 LNHNV and CDR2 YYDKDF (reference sequence). This CDR3 region has 13 residues. The CDR3 protein is CATGPGQSYEQYF. The CDR3 region has the DNA TGTGCTACCGGACCGGGACAATCCTACGAGCAGTACTTC.

The chain has TRBV7-8 and TRBJ2-4, with a weak D call TRBD1 (5 bases). Germline V gene sequence: CDR1 SGHVS, CDR2 FQNEAQ. V was shortened by 5 bases and J by 4 bases, with 9 bases between the two germline ends. The CDR3 is 13 amino acids. For the CDR3, the DNA is TGTGCCAGCAGCGTAGGGGAAAAAAACATTCAGTACTTC. It specifies CASSVGEKNIQYF. The variable domain in full, with the rest retrieved from reference TRBV7-8 and TRBJ2-4, is GAGVSQSPRYKVAKRGQDVALRCDPISGHVSLFWYQQALGQGPEFLTYFQNEAQLDKSGLPSDRFFAERPEGSVSTLKIQRTQQEDSAVYLCASSVGEKNIQYFGAGTRLSVL.

This clonotype was detected a few times. The V and J genes are TRBV29-1 and TRBJ1-2, with no clear D. V lost 5 bases and J lost 3, with 7 bases in between. The CDR3 has 11 amino acids. Germline CDR1 reads SQVTM; CDR2 reads ANQGSEA. The CDR3 loop is CSVQVDYGYTF. DNA for the CDR3: TGCAGCGTTCAAGTTGACTATGGCTACACCTTC.

This clonotype came up a few times. This sequence joins TRBV2 and TRBJ1-2; a possible D gene is TRBD1 (6 bases). CDR1 SNHLY and CDR2 FYNNEI come from the germline V gene. The CDR3 loop spans 15 amino acids. Deletions cut 3 bases from V and 6 bases from J, with 17 bases between. The CDR3: CASSDSPLGANGYTF. For the CDR3, the DNA is TGTGCCAGCAGTGATTCCCCCCTGGGGGCCAATGGCTACACCTTC.

The chain couples TRBV12-3 or TRBV12-4 to TRBJ1-2; the D is unclear. This CDR3 has 13 residues. V gave up 1 base and J gave up 3 bases, with 6 bases separating them. DNA of the CDR3: TGTGCCAGCAGTTTAGATGGCCACTATGGCTACACCTTC. It codes for CASSLDGHYGYTF.